The 10 T cell receptor beta chains below come from one sample, sequenced in a study of metastatic and nonmetastatic thyroid tumors. Patients had received no treatment of any kind before thyroid surgery. TCRdb re-called clones from the PCR reads using MiXCR. The table lists over 3,500 clones, over 35% of them singletons. The specimen sequenced was tumor tissue. These receptors were obtained from a male donor with papillary thyroid cancer or a benign thyroid nodule (not recorded which). Some clones in this sample may be carry-over from other donors' samples.

The chain links TRBV18 to TRBJ1-4; 9 nucleotides align to TRBD1. Trimming cost V 2 bases and J 7 bases; bases outside gene matches: 8. This CDR3 contains 16 residues. Germline V gives CDR1 KGHSH, CDR2 LQKENI. This CDR3 is CASSPIRTGEGEKLFF. The CDR3 coding sequence is TGTGCCAGCTCACCAATTCGGACAGGGGAAGGTGAAAAACTGTTTTTT.

The chain carries TRBV27 and TRBJ2-3; no definite D call. Looked up from germline, CDR1 is MNHEY and CDR2 is SMNVEV (reference sequence). V lost 4 bases, J lost 2 bases, and 1 base lay in between. The CDR3 runs 11 residues. CDR3 loop: CASSSTDTQYF. In DNA, the CDR3 is TGTGCCAGCAGTTCCACAGATACGCAGTATTTT.

This clone occurred a few times. CDR3 sequence reads: CASRAFGTGVYEQYF. In DNA form, the CDR3 reads TGTGCCAGCAGGGCTTTCGGGACAGGGGTCTACGAGCAGTACTTC. The J gene is TRBJ2-7, the V gene TRBV5-8; TRBD1 matches at 10 bases. The CDR3 is made up of 15 amino acids. In germline, CDR1 is SGHTS, CDR2 YDEGEE. V lost 5 bases and J lost 3; bases outside the gene matches: 8.

This clone has a handful of counts. This chain connects TRBV12-3 or TRBV12-4 to TRBJ2-2; D remains unclear. The CDR3 consists of 13 residues. V lost 7 bases and J lost 7, with 13 bases in between. The CDR3 here is CASTSTGFGELFF. The DNA for the CDR3 is TGTGCCAGCACATCAACCGGGTTCGGGGAGCTGTTTTTT.

Here the CDR3 reads CASSQTGGLDGYTF. The CDR3 nucleotides are TGTGCCAGCAGTCAAACAGGGGGCCTTGATGGCTACACCTTC. The chain couples TRBV6-4 to TRBJ1-2, with 9 bases that match TRBD1. V lost 5 bases to trimming and J lost 6 bases; unmatched junction nucleotides: 7. This CDR3 has 14 amino acids. Germline CDR1 MRHNA, CDR2 SNTAGT.

This clone appeared a few times. V gene TRBV28 combines with J gene TRBJ2-2; TRBD2 matches at 12 bases. The CDR3 totals 15 residues. Unmatched junction bases numbered 4, after V lost 4 bases and J lost 7 bases. The V gene's germline CDR1 is MDHEN and CDR2 SYDVKM. The CDR3 loop is CASSSTSGSHGELFF. In nucleotides, the CDR3 is TGTGCCAGCAGTTCGACTAGCGGGAGTCACGGGGAGCTGTTTTTT.

V usage is TRBV7-3 and J usage is TRBJ2-7; TRBD1 matches at 7 bases. Germline CDR1 SGHTA, CDR2 FQGTGA. The CDR3 totals 15 residues. V lost 0 bases, J lost 5 bases, and 7 bases stayed unmatched. CDR3 loop: CASSLTRTGIHEQYF. CDR3 DNA sequence: TGTGCCAGCAGCTTAACCCGGACAGGTATCCACGAGCAGTACTTC.

The V gene is TRBV11-1, the J gene TRBJ2-1; 13 bases line up with TRBD2. V shed 5 bases and J 3 bases; nucleotides not matched to a gene: 7. The CDR3 is 17 residues long. Germline V lookup: CDR1 SGHAT, CDR2 FQDESV (reference sequence). CDR3 sequence: CASSRTSGSLIYNEQFF. CDR3 DNA: TGTGCCAGCAGCAGGACTAGCGGGAGCTTGATCTACAATGAGCAGTTCTTC.

This chain links TRBV28 with TRBJ1-2, with no clear D. Trimming removed 5 bases at V and 8 bases at J, with 18 bases between. The germline V gene encodes CDR1 MDHEN and CDR2 SYDVKM. The CDR3 extends over 14 amino acids. The CDR3: CASSILPGTKGYTF. The CDR3 coding sequence is TGTGCCAGCAGTATACTACCGGGAACCAAAGGCTACACCTTC.

This clone was seen a few times. The chain combines TRBV28 with TRBJ1-5; TRBD1 matches 7 bases. V was pared by 5 bases and J by 0 bases, with 16 bases of the junction left unmatched. This CDR3 has 19 residues. Germline-derived CDR1 and CDR2 are MDHEN and SYDVKM. CDR3 nucleotide sequence: TGTGCCAGCAGTGCCCCCGGGACAGAGGACCTTTATAGCAATCAGCCCCAGCATTTT. It encodes CASSAPGTEDLYSNQPQHF.